The 5 T cell receptor beta chains reported below all come from one sample, sequenced in a study of shared clonotypes between healthy human individuals. The assay was immunoSEQ multiplex PCR, and TCRdb's table has in-frame clones only and misses some. Among 1,500,000 or so clones, 95% to 97% were seen once, and the ten largest hold about 1%. The sequenced material came from naive CD4+ T cells sorted from blood. The subset here: CD45RA+ positively selected. All receptors derive from a man aged 25 to 40 in good health.

This clone was detected a few times. The chain has TRBV5-4 and TRBJ1-2, with a possible D match to TRBD1 (5 bases). CDR1 is SGHNT and CDR2 is YYREEE in the germline V gene (reference sequence). The V and J ends lost 0 bases and 8 bases respectively, with 11 bases between them. The CDR3 has 13 amino acids. CDR3 nucleotides: TGTGCCAGCAGCTTGGTAGGGACTGGAGGCTACACCTTC. Protein sequence: CASSLVGTGGYTF.

This clone was observed a single time. The chain links TRBV6-5 to TRBJ2-7; D uncertain. V shed 2 bases and J shed 4 bases, with 18 bases lying between them. This CDR3 is 16 amino acids long. The V gene's germline CDR1 is MNHEY and CDR2 SVGAGI. The CDR3 here is CASSYSVASFLYEQYF. The DNA for the CDR3 is TGTGCCAGCAGTTACAGCGTGGCGAGCTTCCTATACGAGCAGTACTTC.

Note on this clone: Different DNA sequences within this sample yield the same CDR3. The chain employs TRBV2 and TRBJ2-7; unclear D gene. Per germline, CDR1 SNHLY and CDR2 FYNNEI. CDR3 length: 14 residues. The V end was cut by 4 bases, the J end by 0 bases, with 10 bases between. The CDR3 region is CASSAGPGSYEQYF. The CDR3 bases are TGTGCCAGCAGTGCCGGGCCGGGCTCCTACGAGCAGTACTTC.

The chain recombines TRBV19 with TRBJ2-1, with 10 positions matching TRBD2. The CDR3 runs 16 residues. CDR1 is LNHDA and CDR2 is SQIVND in the germline V gene (reference sequence). With 4 bases clipped from V and 6 bases from J, the junction kept 9 bases outside the gene matches. CDR3 amino acids: CASSRLAGRSGNEQFF. The DNA of the CDR3 is TGTGCCAGTAGTAGACTAGCGGGCCGTTCGGGCAATGAGCAGTTCTTC.

This clone was counted between two and nine times. The J gene is TRBJ1-2, the V gene TRBV6-1; D gene ambiguous. V was cut by 2 bases and J by 6 bases, with 7 bases left in between. This CDR3 comprises 12 residues. The germline gives CDR1 MNHNS, CDR2 SASEGT. The CDR3 is CASSESGDGYTF. The CDR3 DNA sequence: TGTGCCAGCAGTGAATCTGGGGATGGCTACACCTTC.